The present T cell receptor beta chain was sequenced within a study of beta chain features in type 1 diabetes. Study outcomes and limitations: Shorter TCRB CDR3s, moderately but significantly so, marked every one of the four CD4+ subsets in Type 1 diabetes patients. A definitive answer on HLA type influencing TCRB rearrangement was not reached here. Patients with type 1 diabetes carried fewer insertions and had more deletions at their VDJ junctions.

The sequenced template was cDNA made from the entire isolated RNA. Clones were read by immunoSEQ multiplex PCR, and TCRdb kept only the in-frame ones, dropping some. Among 300,000 to 400,000 clones, roughly 12% were seen once, and the ten largest hold around 0.016%. As regards this clone: Antigen unknown.

CDR1 and CDR2 (germline): KGHSH, LQKENI. This CDR3 is built from 15 residues. Trimming took 3 bases from V and 2 from J, leaving 14 bases between them. The V and J genes are TRBV18 and TRBJ2-7, with D perhaps TRBD1 (5 bases). Sequenced: naive CD4+ T cells from blood. This TCR derives from a woman aged 18-29 years with type 1 diabetes. The DNA for the CDR3 is TGTGCCAGCTCACCTGGGGCGACAGTCACCTACGAGCAGTACTTC. Its protein product is CASSPGATVTYEQYF.